The rows below give T cell receptor beta chains drawn from one sample of a study of response to subunit inactivated influenza vaccine. MiXCR, applied by TCRdb to the RT-PCR reads, yields one record per CDR3 protein. The sample has roughly 500,000 distinct CDR3 sequences, roughly 27% seen once. The source material was CD4+ T cells sorted from PBMCs, sampled around 5 days after vaccination. The source of these receptors is a man aged 50 or older who received an inactivated influenza vaccine. The CDR3 runs from the conserved cysteine through the conserved F or W.

TRBV20-1	TRBJ2-7	CSATGQQGGIGYEQYF
TRBV5-1	TRBJ2-6	CASSLALGGANVLTF
TRBV15	TRBJ2-7	CATSREALGPYEQYF
TRBV20-1	TRBJ1-2	CSASRGTRGDYGYTF
TRBV6-2/TRBV6-3	TRBJ2-7	CASTWTTSSYEQYF
TRBV20-1	TRBJ1-5	CSAYDDSGTYQPQHF
TRBV20-1	TRBJ2-3	CSAPRPGTGAAVATQYF
TRBV4-2	TRBJ2-2	CASSQDSRGGAGGELFF
TRBV20-1	TRBJ2-2	CSARDQGLGELFF
TRBV7-2	TRBJ2-3	CASSLSGIDTQYF
TRBV6-1	TRBJ2-1	CASSKLAGGTGEQFF
TRBV20-1	TRBJ1-1	CSARDPGAVAFF
TRBV5-4	TRBJ2-3	CASSNQGGDTQYF
TRBV6-9	TRBJ1-1	CASSYRGSTEAFF
TRBV11-2	TRBJ2-3	CASSFVSGGTDTQYF
TRBV3-1	TRBJ2-5	CASSAGLVRTQTQYF
TRBV20-1	TRBJ2-2	CSARGTGSTGELFF
TRBV12-3/TRBV12-4	TRBJ1-5	CASSLLQGALSNQPQHF
TRBV6-1	TRBJ2-1	CASSAGTVFF
TRBV29-1	TRBJ2-2	CSVDKQGNRERNGELFF